These T cell receptor beta chains were read from a single sample in a study of T cell changes during pregnancy in multiple sclerosis. Data came from immunoSEQ multiplex PCR; TCRdb stores just in-frame clones and leaves some out. The sample has 58,000 or so clones; about nine tenths are singletons. Sequencing was performed on peripheral blood, taken in the first trimester of pregnancy. The receptors were sampled from a female donor with multiple sclerosis, enrolled in a pregnancy study. CDR3s include the opening cysteine and the closing phenylalanine or tryptophan. Each record gives: V gene, J gene, D gene, clone size, CDR3 DNA, CDR3 protein. D genes are given only for firm matches. Expanded clones get a size class; other rows say once, few or many, or leave the size out.

V gene: TRBV7-9
J gene: TRBJ2-1
D gene: TRBD2
clone size: NA
CDR3 DNA: TGTGCCAGCAGCTTATACGGGACTAGTCTGTTCTTC
CDR3 protein: CASSLYGTSLFF

V gene: TRBV28
J gene: TRBJ1-5
D gene: NA
clone size: NA
CDR3 DNA: TGTGCCAGCACCCCGGGGGGCAGTTACAATCAGCCCCAGCATTTT
CDR3 protein: CASTPGGSYNQPQHF

V gene: TRBV19
J gene: TRBJ2-5
D gene: NA
clone size: NA
CDR3 DNA: TGTGCCAGTAGTAGAAATATCGAGTCGGAGACCCAGTACTTC
CDR3 protein: CASSRNIESETQYF

V gene: TRBV28
J gene: TRBJ2-1
D gene: NA
clone size: NA
CDR3 DNA: TGTGCCAGCACGAAGCGGGACAATGAGCAGTTCTTC
CDR3 protein: CASTKRDNEQFF

V gene: TRBV9
J gene: TRBJ2-7
D gene: TRBD2
clone size: NA
CDR3 DNA: TGTGCCAGCAGCGTGGAAGGCGGGAGTGTGGACGAGCAGTACTTC
CDR3 protein: CASSVEGGSVDEQYF

V gene: TRBV5-6
J gene: TRBJ2-7
D gene: TRBD2
clone size: NA
CDR3 DNA: TGTGCCAGCAGCTTCAGGACTAGCGGGAGATACGAGCAGTACTTC
CDR3 protein: CASSFRTSGRYEQYF

V gene: TRBV16
J gene: TRBJ2-2
D gene: NA
clone size: NA
CDR3 DNA: TGTGCCAGCAACACTCAAACTGGAGTGAGCACCGGGGAGCTGTTTTTT
CDR3 protein: CASNTQTGVSTGELFF

V gene: TRBV19
J gene: TRBJ2-1
D gene: TRBD1
clone size: NA
CDR3 DNA: TGTGCCAGTAGAGCTCCGGGACAGATTTACAATGAGCAGTTCTTC
CDR3 protein: CASRAPGQIYNEQFF

V gene: TRBV6-6
J gene: TRBJ2-5
D gene: NA
clone size: NA
CDR3 DNA: TGTGCCAGCAGTTACGCAGGATACCAAGAGACCCAGTACTTC
CDR3 protein: CASSYAGYQETQYF

V gene: TRBV6-5
J gene: TRBJ2-7
D gene: TRBD1
clone size: once
CDR3 DNA: TGTGCCAGCAGTTACAGGACAGGGGACGAGCAGTACTTC
CDR3 protein: CASSYRTGDEQYF

V gene: TRBV18
J gene: TRBJ2-1
D gene: NA
clone size: NA
CDR3 DNA: TGTGCCAGCTCCGTTCGGATGGGCCGCAATGAGCAGTTCTTC
CDR3 protein: CASSVRMGRNEQFF

V gene: TRBV7-2
J gene: TRBJ2-7
D gene: NA
clone size: NA
CDR3 DNA: TGTGCCAGCAGCTTAGAAAGGGTGGGGGGCTACGAGCAGTACTTC
CDR3 protein: CASSLERVGGYEQYF

V gene: TRBV7-6
J gene: TRBJ2-5
D gene: TRBD2
clone size: NA
CDR3 DNA: TGTGCCAGCAGCTCGTTAGCGGGAGGGCCAGAGACCCAGTACTTC
CDR3 protein: CASSSLAGGPETQYF

V gene: TRBV7-2
J gene: TRBJ1-1
D gene: NA
clone size: NA
CDR3 DNA: TGTGCCAGCAGCTTAAAACTAGGGAACACTGAAGCTTTCTTT
CDR3 protein: CASSLKLGNTEAFF

V gene: TRBV19
J gene: TRBJ2-4
D gene: NA
clone size: NA
CDR3 DNA: TGTGCCAGTAGTAAAGACAGACTCCTAGCCAAAAACATTCAGTACTTC
CDR3 protein: CASSKDRLLAKNIQYF

V gene: TRBV14
J gene: TRBJ1-2
D gene: TRBD1
clone size: NA
CDR3 DNA: TGTGCCAGCAGCCAAACCGGGACAGGAGGCTACACCTTC
CDR3 protein: CASSQTGTGGYTF

V gene: TRBV28
J gene: TRBJ2-5
D gene: TRBD1
clone size: NA
CDR3 DNA: TGTGCCAGTTCCCTTCCCAGGGACAGGGACCAAGAGACCCAGTACTTC
CDR3 protein: CASSLPRDRDQETQYF

V gene: TRBV29-1
J gene: TRBJ2-7
D gene: TRBD1
clone size: NA
CDR3 DNA: TGCAGCGTAAGACAGGGGGAGTCCTACGAGCAGTACTTC
CDR3 protein: CSVRQGESYEQYF

V gene: TRBV5-6
J gene: TRBJ1-1
D gene: NA
clone size: NA
CDR3 DNA: TGTGCCAGCAGCTTCCGGCCAAGAGGGAACACTGAAGCTTTCTTT
CDR3 protein: CASSFRPRGNTEAFF

V gene: TRBV15
J gene: TRBJ1-2
D gene: NA
clone size: NA
CDR3 DNA: TGTGCCACCAGCGGAGCCGTTAACTATGGCTACACCTTC
CDR3 protein: CATSGAVNYGYTF

V gene: TRBV4-3
J gene: TRBJ2-7
D gene: TRBD1
clone size: NA
CDR3 DNA: TGCGCCAGCAGCCAAACTGGGACAGGTACTTGGGAGCAGTACTTC
CDR3 protein: CASSQTGTGTWEQYF

V gene: TRBV30
J gene: TRBJ2-6
D gene: NA
clone size: NA
CDR3 DNA: TGTGCCTGGACTCCTGGGGCCAACGTCCTGACTTTC
CDR3 protein: CAWTPGANVLTF

V gene: TRBV7-2
J gene: TRBJ1-3
D gene: NA
clone size: few
CDR3 DNA: TGTGCCAGCAGCCCCCAGGGGACGAGCTCTGGAAACACCATATATTTT
CDR3 protein: CASSPQGTSSGNTIYF